A single sample gave rise to the 20 T cell receptor beta chains below, sequenced in a study of blood T cells in healthy people across ages. Through a sample-barcoded 5' primer and a J-beta primer mix, a second PCR was run for about 6 to 11 cycles. TCRdb ran MiXCR on the 5' RACE reads and lists one entry per CDR3 protein. The sample lists 1.5 million to 2 million distinct CDR3 sequences, approximately 50% occurring once. The sample taken for sequencing was blood. These receptors came from a woman in her 40s in good health.

The chain employs TRBV4-3 and TRBJ2-1; TRBD2 agrees at 10 bases. CDR1 is LGHNA, CDR2 YSLEER, per germline. The V and J ends lost 0 bases and 0 bases, in that order; junction bases with no gene match: 11. This CDR3 is built from 20 residues. In DNA form, the CDR3 reads TGCGCCAGCAGCCAAGATCTAGCGGGGGTCCTTATTAGCTCCTACAATGAGCAGTTCTTC. Residues: CASSQDLAGVLISSYNEQFF.

As regards this clonotype: The junction does not match germline at one end; this may be a read error. The V and J genes are TRBV14 and TRBJ2-1; a possible D gene is TRBD2 (5 bases). The CDR3 covers 17 residues. In germline, CDR1 is SGHDN, CDR2 FVKESK. DNA of the CDR3: TGTGTCAGCAGCCATACTAGGCGGAAGAGCTCCTACAATGAGCAGTTCTTC. Residues: CVSSHTRRKSSYNEQFF. Full variable domain (outside the CDR3, taken from reference TRBV14 and TRBJ2-1): EAGVTQFPSHSVIEKGQTVTLRCDPISGHDNLYWYRRVMGKEIKFLLHFVKESKQDESGMPNNRFLAERTGGTYSTLKVQPAELEDSGVYFCVSSHTRRKSSYNEQFFGPGTRLTVL.

This clonotype was observed a single time. The J gene is TRBJ2-3, the V gene TRBV6-5; D possibly corresponds to TRBD1 (6 bases). CDR1 is MNHEY and CDR2 is SVGAGI in the germline V gene. V was trimmed by 0 bases and J by 9 bases, leaving 16 bases between them. The CDR3 loop spans 15 amino acids. The CDR3 sequence is CASSYSGHLVGTQYF. CDR3 nucleotides: TGTGCCAGCAGTTACTCGGGACACCTGGTCGGCACGCAGTATTTT.

This clonotype has more than one count but fewer than ten. The chain couples TRBV6-2 or TRBV6-3 to TRBJ2-3; D is perhaps TRBD2 (5 bases). This CDR3 has 14 residues. V shed 2 bases and J shed 2 bases, with 8 bases lying between them. Germline V gene lookup returns CDR1 MNHEY and CDR2 SVGEGT. The CDR3 loop reads CASSYRGITDTQYF. CDR3 in DNA: TGTGCCAGCAGTTACCGGGGTATCACAGATACGCAGTATTTT.

V is TRBV4-1 and J is TRBJ2-6, with D maybe TRBD1 (6 bases). Trimming left V 3 bases short and J 2 bases short, with 14 bases between. The CDR3 contains 17 residues. Germline V lookup: CDR1 MGHRA, CDR2 YSYEKL. CDR3 sequence reads: CASSQVGQSPGANVLTF. The CDR3, as DNA: TGCGCCAGCAGCCAGGTTGGACAGTCCCCTGGGGCCAACGTCCTGACTTTC.

The chain uses TRBV4-3 and TRBJ1-4, with 7 bases aligning to TRBD1. V shed 2 bases, J shed 8 bases, and the junction held 8 bases outside the gene matches. The CDR3 consists of 15 residues. Germline CDR1 and CDR2: LGHNA and YSLEER. The CDR3 DNA sequence: TGCGCCAGCAGCCAACAGACAGGGTTAGGAGAAAAACTGTTTTTT. Residues: CASSQQTGLGEKLFF.

The chain joins TRBV10-3 to TRBJ2-5; D remains unclear. The germline CDR1 and CDR2 sequences are ENHRY and SYGVKD. The CDR3 has 13 amino acids. V was shortened by 3 bases and J by 0 bases, with 5 bases between the two germline ends. Here the CDR3 DNA reads TGTGCCATCAGTGATACCAACCAAGAGACCCAGTACTTC. It encodes CAISDTNQETQYF.

V usage is TRBV28 and J usage is TRBJ1-4; TRBD1 aligns across 7 bases. The CDR3 loop spans 15 amino acids. Germline CDR1 reads MDHEN; CDR2 reads SYDVKM. Trimming took 4 bases from V and 5 from J; bases not matched to a gene: 7. In DNA, the CDR3 is TGTGCCAGCAGTTCCGAGACAGGGAAAAATGAAAAACTGTTTTTT. Translated, it gives CASSSETGKNEKLFF.

The chain has TRBV15 and TRBJ1-4; 7 nucleotides line up with TRBD1. Germline CDR1 is LNHNV and CDR2 is YYDKDF (reference sequence). CDR3 length: 14 amino acids. After removal of 7 bases from V and 8 bases from J, the junction contained 10 bases not matched to a gene. In DNA form, the CDR3 reads TGTGCCACCACCAAAGGGGGCTGGGAAGAAAAACTGTTTTTT. It is translated as CATTKGGWEEKLFF.

This chain uses TRBV6-1 with TRBJ2-1; 9 nucleotides line up with TRBD1. Germline loops: CDR1 MNHNS, CDR2 SASEGT. The CDR3 runs 16 residues. Germline trimming cut 2 bases from V and 3 bases from J; bases unmatched to any gene: 5. The DNA of the CDR3 is TGTGCCAGCAGTGAACAGCTGACAGGGGGCTACAATGAGCAGTTCTTC. It encodes CASSEQLTGGYNEQFF.

This clonotype has just one count. Compared with germline, one end of the junction differs, possibly owing to a read error. The chain couples TRBV18 to TRBJ1-1; 8 nucleotides agree with TRBD1. Germline CDR1 and CDR2: KGHSH and LQKENI. The CDR3 is 13 residues long. CDR3 nucleotide sequence: TGTACCAGCTCCCCAGGGGGCGGCACTGAAGCTTTCTTT. This translates into CTSSPGGGTEAFF.

The V call is TRBV2, the J call TRBJ2-5, with 10 bases that match TRBD1. The CDR3 covers 17 residues. V dropped 11 bases and J dropped 4; count of bases not matched to a gene: 19. Germline loops: CDR1 SNHLY, CDR2 FYNNEI. The CDR3 is CAGKQGTWTGGGETQYF. Here the CDR3 DNA reads TGTGCCGGCAAACAAGGAACATGGACAGGGGGAGGAGAGACCCAGTACTTC.

The gene calls are TRBV18 and TRBJ2-1; TRBD2 agrees at 13 bases. CDR3 length: 17 amino acids. Trimming removed 2 bases from V and 2 bases from J; junction bases left unmatched: 3. The V gene's germline CDR1 is KGHSH and CDR2 LQKENI. The CDR3 sequence is CASSPRTSGGTYNEQFF. The DNA for the CDR3 is TGTGCCAGCTCACCAAGGACTAGCGGGGGAACCTACAATGAGCAGTTCTTC.

A remark on this clonotype: A junction boundary mismatches the germline segment, possibly from a read error. This chain connects TRBV7-9 to TRBJ2-3; TRBD1 might be the D (6 bases). Germline V gives CDR1 SEHNR, CDR2 FQNEAQ (reference sequence). This CDR3 contains 15 residues. The CDR3 sequence is CASSLRSLGADAQYF. The CDR3, as DNA: TGTGCCAGCAGCTTGAGGTCTCTGGGGGCAGATGCGCAGTATTTT. The full variable domain, with the rest looked up from reference TRBV7-9 and TRBJ2-3, is DTGVSQNPRHKITKRGQNVTFRCDPISEHNRLYWYRQTLGQGPEFLTYFQNEAQLEKSRLLSDRFSAERPKGSFSTLEIQRTEQGDSAMYLCASSLRSLGADAQYFGPGTRLTVL.

The gene calls are TRBV20-1 and TRBJ1-2; D uncertain. Trimming removed 4 bases from V and 5 bases from J, with 14 bases in between. The CDR3 has 13 amino acids. From germline, CDR1 is DFQATT and CDR2 SNEGSKA (reference sequence). The CDR3 DNA reads TGCAGTGCTAACCCGCAGGAAGAATATGGCTACACCTTC. It codes for CSANPQEEYGYTF.

This chain joins TRBV29-1 and TRBJ1-1; weak D call: TRBD1 (5 bases). The germline V gene encodes CDR1 SQVTM and CDR2 ANQGSEA. The CDR3 contains 12 residues. The ends were cut back, 1 base at V and 5 bases at J, with 8 bases in the middle. This CDR3 is CSVEVGRTEAFF. CDR3 DNA sequence: TGCAGCGTTGAAGTGGGGCGGACTGAAGCTTTCTTT. Complete variable domain (other parts from reference TRBV29-1 and TRBJ1-1): SAVISQKPSRDICQRGTSLTIQCQVDSQVTMMFWYRQQPGQSLTLIATANQGSEATYESGFVIDKFPISRPNLTFSTLTVSNMSPEDSSIYLCSVEVGRTEAFFGQGTRLTVV.

The gene calls are TRBV6-6 and TRBJ2-3; 8 positions match TRBD2. From germline, CDR1 is MNHNY and CDR2 SVGAGI (reference sequence). Trimming cost V 6 bases and J 4 bases; bases outside gene matches: 9. This CDR3 has 15 residues. CDR3 DNA sequence: TGTGCCAGCAGAGTAAGCGGGGGCAACTCAGATACGCAGTATTTT. Protein: CASRVSGGNSDTQYF.

This clonotype was seen more than once but under ten times. The V gene is TRBV12-3 or TRBV12-4, the J gene TRBJ2-3; the match to TRBD2 covers 8 bases. Unmatched junction bases numbered 6, after V lost 4 bases and J lost 6 bases. The CDR3 runs to 14 residues. Written as DNA, the CDR3 is TGTGCCAGCAGTTGGAGCGGGGGTTCGGATACGCAGTATTTT. Its translation is CASSWSGGSDTQYF.

The DNA of the CDR3 is TGCGCCAGCAGCTTCCATTCTGAGTACCAAGAGACCCAGTACTTC. It specifies CASSFHSEYQETQYF. The gene calls are TRBV5-1 and TRBJ2-5; D gene unclear. The CDR3 extends over 15 amino acids. Trimming left V 2 bases short and J 0 bases short, with 11 bases between. The V gene's germline CDR1 is SGHRS and CDR2 YFSETQ.

There are many counts of this clonotype. V and J are TRBV29-1 and TRBJ2-5, with D hard to call. The CDR3 covers 13 residues. The V end lost 1 base, the J end lost 0 bases, and 6 bases lay between the germline ends. In germline, CDR1 is SQVTM, CDR2 ANQGSEA. CDR3 protein: CSVEGPNQETQYF. The CDR3 DNA reads TGCAGCGTTGAAGGTCCAAACCAAGAGACCCAGTACTTC.